The clone carrying this T cell receptor (beta chain) was seen once. These data originate in a study of blood T cell repertoires in COVID-19. About the study: The cDNA or gDNA used as material had been derived from T cells, B-cell-depleted T cells, or PBMCs.

Repertoires were generated with immunoSEQ multiplex PCR, while TCRdb's copy carries only in-frame clones and drops some. This table has 190,000 or so clones, around 85% appearing once. The TCR comes from a man aged 35-49 years who had recovered from COVID-19. The specimen was PBMCs or T cells enriched from blood (not recorded which).

CDR3 sequence (DNA): TGTGCCAGCAGTCGGACAGGGCCTTGGGAGCAGTACTTC. Translated, it gives CASSRTGPWEQYF. J is TRBJ2-7 and V is TRBV11-3; 8 bases line up with TRBD1. This CDR3 contains 13 residues. V was clipped by 6 bases and J by 7 bases; unmatched bases: 8. Germline assignment: CDR1 SGHNT and CDR2 YENEEA. Variable domain in full (rest from reference TRBV11-3 and TRBJ2-7): EAGVVQSPRYKIIEKKQPVAFWCNPISGHNTLYWYLQNLGQGPELLIRYENEEAVDDSQLPKDRFSAERLKGVDSTLKIQPAELGDSAVYLCASSRTGPWEQYFGPGTRLTVT.